This is a list of T cell receptor beta chains from one sample in a study of blood T cell repertoires in COVID-19. The assay was immunoSEQ multiplex PCR, and TCRdb's table has in-frame clones only and misses some. The sample includes approximately 210,000 clones, just over 90% of them seen just once. The sample comprised peripheral blood. The receptors stem from a man aged 30-40 years with acute or convalescent COVID-19. CDR3s include the opening cysteine and the closing phenylalanine or tryptophan. The D gene is left open where the match is weak. Rows give clone size only sometimes, using once, few, many, or a class for an expanded clone.

TRBD2,TRBV29-1,TRBJ2-3,-,CSVVSGGKGDTQYF,TGCAGCGTTGTCTCGGGAGGGAAGGGGGATACGCAGTATTTT
TRBD1,TRBV7-8,TRBJ1-2,few,CASSYIGTGVTYGYTF,TGTGCCAGCAGCTATATAGGGACAGGGGTTACCTATGGCTACACCTTC
-,TRBV11-2,TRBJ2-3,-,CASSLGFGLLADTQYF,TGTGCCAGCAGCTTAGGGTTTGGACTTTTAGCAGATACGCAGTATTTT
-,TRBV28,TRBJ2-7,-,CASTLEQGTYEQYF,TGTGCCAGCACTTTGGAGCAGGGCACCTACGAGCAGTACTTC
TRBD2,TRBV28,TRBJ2-7,-,CASSSGLAGFYEQYF,TGTGCCAGCAGTTCGGGACTAGCGGGGTTCTACGAGCAGTACTTC
TRBD2,TRBV11-3,TRBJ2-1,-,CASSSSPFSGILFF,TGTGCCAGCAGCTCCAGCCCTTTCAGCGGGATTCTGTTCTTC
-,TRBV29-1,TRBJ2-3,-,CSHSLASGTDTQYF,TGCAGCCACAGCCTGGCTAGCGGCACAGATACGCAGTATTTT
TRBD1,TRBV9,TRBJ1-6,-,CASSKRTGGSNSPLHF,TGTGCCAGCAGCAAGAGGACAGGGGGAAGTAATTCACCCCTCCACTTT
-,TRBV7-9,TRBJ1-2,-,CASSLAMAGGGYTF,TGTGCCAGCAGCTTAGCCATGGCAGGAGGAGGCTACACCTTC
TRBD2,TRBV9,TRBJ2-2,-,CASSVTTSGGAAGELFF,TGTGCCAGCAGCGTAACGACTAGCGGGGGGGCAGCCGGGGAGCTGTTTTTT
-,TRBV28,TRBJ1-2,-,CASSSGTAGDYGYTF,TGTGCCAGCAGTTCCGGGACGGCGGGGGACTATGGCTACACCTTC
-,TRBV5-1,TRBJ1-4,-,CASSPRGSTNEKLFF,TGCGCCAGCAGCCCAAGGGGCTCAACTAATGAAAAACTGTTTTTT
TRBD1,TRBV7-2,TRBJ1-5,few,CASSALGQNNQPQHF,TGTGCCAGCAGCGCCTTGGGACAGAACAATCAGCCCCAGCATTTT
-,TRBV6-5,TRBJ2-7,-,CASNLLATEQYF,TGTGCCAGCAACCTCCTCGCGACAGAGCAGTACTTC
TRBD2,TRBV4-1,TRBJ2-7,-,CASSQGRPPSGVTYEQYF,TGCGCCAGCAGCCAAGGCAGACCTCCTAGCGGAGTTACCTACGAGCAGTACTTC
TRBD1,TRBV19,TRBJ2-2,-,CASSIAAGGNTGELFF,TGTGCCAGTAGTATCGCCGCAGGGGGGAACACCGGGGAGCTGTTTTTT
TRBD1,TRBV2,TRBJ1-6,once,CASRAGTGGYNSPLHF,TGTGCCAGCAGGGCCGGGACAGGTGGTTATAATTCACCCCTCCACTTT
TRBD2,TRBV24-1,TRBJ2-1,-,CATSDRVSSGSGSYNEQFF,TGTGCCACCAGTGACCGTGTATCTAGCGGGAGCGGGTCCTACAATGAGCAGTTCTTC
TRBD2,TRBV6-5,TRBJ2-5,-,CASSYRRGGRETQYF,TGTGCCAGCAGTTACCGGCGGGGGGGCCGGGAGACCCAGTACTTC
TRBD2,TRBV6-6,TRBJ2-7,-,CASKGGANYEQYF,TGTGCCAGCAAGGGAGGGGCCAACTACGAGCAGTACTTC
TRBD2,TRBV19,TRBJ2-3,-,CASSPRTSGPRGDTQYF,TGTGCCAGTAGTCCTAGGACTAGCGGGCCCCGAGGAGATACGCAGTATTTT
-,TRBV29-1,TRBJ1-3,-,CSVKRGGVNTIYF,TGCAGCGTTAAAAGGGGGGGTGTAAACACCATATATTTT
TRBD1,TRBV9,TRBJ1-6,-,CASSTAPGGGSPLHF,TGTGCCAGCAGCACAGCCCCAGGGGGCGGTTCACCCCTCCACTTT
TRBD1,TRBV25-1,TRBJ2-2,-,CASRVGQVNTGELFF,TGTGCCAGCAGAGTCGGACAGGTGAACACCGGGGAGCTGTTTTTT
-,TRBV28,TRBJ2-3,-,CASSDKSRDLATDTQYF,TGTGCCAGCAGTGACAAAAGCCGGGATCTGGCGACAGATACGCAGTATTTT
TRBD1,TRBV11-2,TRBJ2-5,-,CASSSTGLETQYF,TGTGCCAGCAGCTCGACAGGGTTGGAGACCCAGTACTTC
TRBD1,TRBV9,TRBJ2-1,-,CASSDGTGRNEQFF,TGTGCCAGCAGCGACGGGACAGGGCGCAATGAGCAGTTCTTC
-,TRBV5-1,TRBJ2-1,-,CASSLALEGGEQFF,TGCGCCAGCAGCTTGGCCTTAGAAGGGGGTGAGCAGTTCTTC
-,TRBV30,TRBJ2-2,-,CAWSRVPTGELFF,TGTGCCTGGAGCAGGGTGCCCACCGGGGAGCTGTTTTTT
TRBD2,TRBV7-3,TRBJ2-1,-,CASSFGTSTYNEQFF,TGTGCCAGCAGCTTCGGGACTAGCACCTACAATGAGCAGTTCTTC
TRBD1,TRBV30,TRBJ1-2,-,CAWRAVGGGHGYTF,TGTGCCTGGAGGGCCGTAGGGGGCGGACATGGCTACACCTTC
TRBD2,TRBV27,TRBJ2-6,-,CASSPWRTRGLAGVSGANVLTF,TGTGCCAGCAGCCCCTGGAGGACCCGGGGACTAGCGGGAGTCTCTGGGGCCAACGTCCTGACTTTC
TRBD1,TRBV5-4,TRBJ1-2,once,CASNFAGQTNYGYTF,TGTGCCAGCAACTTCGCGGGACAGACTAACTATGGCTACACCTTC
TRBD2,TRBV29-1,TRBJ2-7,-,CSGGTSVYEQYF,TGCAGCGGGGGGACTAGCGTCTACGAGCAGTACTTC
-,TRBV5-4,TRBJ2-1,-,CASSRGLNEQFF,TGTGCCAGCAGCAGGGGACTCAATGAGCAGTTCTTC
TRBD1,TRBV18,TRBJ2-2,-,CASSPPQGAPNTGELFF,TGTGCCAGCTCACCACCGCAGGGGGCCCCGAACACCGGGGAGCTGTTTTTT